The 5 T cell receptor beta chains listed next were all sequenced from one sample in a study of cytomegalovirus exposure and HLA in healthy donors. PCR amplification relied on 60 Vbeta primers (plus 13 Jbeta primers). TCRdb's copy holds only in-frame clones and misses some; the assay was immunoSEQ multiplex PCR. The repertoire holds under 200,000 clones, roughly 80% seen once, with around 0.41% in the top ten. Sequencing input: PBMCs. The receptor set was obtained from a boy aged 2 to 9 in good health and CMV-seronegative.

The CDR3 spells CASSSLGQGRTDTQYF. The DNA of the CDR3 is TGTGCCAGCAGCTCTCTGGGACAGGGGAGGACAGATACGCAGTATTTT. This chain joins TRBV7-9 and TRBJ2-3; 10 nucleotides line up with TRBD1. The CDR3 is made up of 16 amino acids. V lost 4 bases, J lost 3 bases, and 7 bases stayed unmatched. CDR1 is SEHNR, CDR2 FQNEAQ, per germline (reference sequence).

The rearrangement joins TRBV11-2 to TRBJ2-7, with D tentatively TRBD1 (6 bases). Per germline, CDR1 SGHAT and CDR2 FQNNGV. Trimming pared 2 bases from V and 3 bases from J, leaving 14 bases between. The CDR3 has 15 residues. The CDR3 protein is CASSLIQGQYYEQYF. The CDR3 region has the DNA TGTGCCAGCAGCTTAATCCAGGGACAATACTACGAGCAGTACTTC.

This chain connects TRBV4-1 to TRBJ2-7, with D tentatively TRBD2 (6 bases). Trimming took off 1 base at V and 6 bases at J, with 16 bases between the two ends. Germline lookup yields CDR1 MGHRA and CDR2 YSYEKL. This CDR3 comprises 15 residues. Here the CDR3 DNA reads TGCGCCAGCAGCCAAGTTGGAGGGGCGCGAGGCGAGCAGTACTTC. As protein: CASSQVGGARGEQYF.

V is TRBV5-1 and J is TRBJ2-2; 11 bases agree with TRBD2. From germline, CDR1 is SGHRS and CDR2 YFSETQ. The ends lost 4 bases at V and 4 bases at J; junction bases unmatched: 6. The CDR3 is made up of 16 amino acids. The DNA of the CDR3 is TGCGCCAGCAGCACTAGCGGGAGAGGCCCCACCGGGGAGCTGTTTTTT. Amino acids: CASSTSGRGPTGELFF.

The chain links TRBV18 to TRBJ1-2; 8 bases fit TRBD1. The length of the CDR3 is 15 residues. The V and J ends lost 2 bases and 4 bases, in that order; junction bases with no gene match: 6. Germline CDR1 reads KGHSH; CDR2 reads LQKENI. The CDR3, as DNA: TGTGCCAGCTCACCAGAGACAGGGGCAGTCTATGGCTACACCTTC. Residues: CASSPETGAVYGYTF.